This record looks at one T cell receptor beta chain sequence and its context. Antigen specificity is unknown. V lost 4 bases and J lost 3, with 18 bases in between. The CDR3 consists of 17 residues. CDR1 is SGHTA and CDR2 is FQGTGA in the germline V gene. Naivety among CD8 cells was defined by CD45RO negativity and positive CCR7 selection, thereby excluding terminally differentiated effector memory CD45RA+ cells. This sample was included in a study of shared clonotypes between healthy human individuals. General observations from the study: In a handful of donors, roughly 5.2% of naive CD4 clonotypes appeared in common. Non-shared clonotypes had lower generation probabilities than clonotypes shared by all four sorted-subset donors.

TCRdb keeps only in-frame clones here, not all; method: immunoSEQ multiplex PCR. The sample lists roughly 2.1 million clones; 85% to 95% were seen once. The sample was naive CD8+ T cells from PBMCs. The sequence was collected from a man younger than 35 in good health. Some clones in this sample may be carry-over from other donors' samples. This sequence joins TRBV7-3 and TRBJ2-2; possibly TRBD2 for D (5 bases). In DNA, the CDR3 is TGTGCCAGCAGCTCCCCTCTTAGGGAGTTATACACCGGGGAGCTGTTTTTT. Amino acids: CASSSPLRELYTGELFF. Looking up the rest from reference TRBV7-3 and TRBJ2-2 gives the full variable domain: GAGVSQTPSNKVTEKGKYVELRCDPISGHTALYWYRQSLGQGPEFLIYFQGTGAADDSGLPNDRFFAVRPEGSVSTLKIQRTERGDSAVYLCASSSPLRELYTGELFFGEGSRLTVL.